This T cell receptor (beta chain) is from a study of blood T cell repertoires in COVID-19. The germline V gene encodes CDR1 LGHDT and CDR2 YNNKEL (reference sequence). Trimming shortened V by 0 bases and J by 7 bases, and 16 bases separated the two germline ends. This CDR3 has 16 amino acids. The assay was immunoSEQ multiplex PCR, and TCRdb's table has in-frame clones only and misses some. This table holds 65,000 to 80,000 clones, more than 90% found once. Material for sequencing was peripheral blood. This sequence originates from a human donor in a cohort sampled during active COVID-19. The chain couples TRBV3-1 (or the pseudogene TRBV3-2) to TRBJ2-1, with D maybe TRBD2 (7 bases). This chain's CDR3 is CASSQEGGRGVNEQFF. The CDR3 bases are TGTGCCAGCAGCCAAGAAGGGGGGAGGGGAGTAAATGAGCAGTTCTTC.